This entry is about one T cell receptor (beta chain). Samples each had at least 6 micrograms of total RNA extracted. A J-beta primer mix and a sample-barcoded 5' primer were used in a second PCR of about 6 to 12 cycles. TCRdb ran MiXCR on the 5' RACE reads and lists one entry per CDR3 protein. Of about 1.8 million distinct CDR3 sequences listed, around 50% are singletons. These data originate in a study of blood T cells in healthy people across ages. This clonotype originated in a woman in her 40s in good health. Sequenced input: blood.

The chain's CDR3 is CASSPHTTTNEKLFF. In DNA form, the CDR3 reads TGTGCCAGCAGTCCACACACAACCACTAATGAAAAACTGTTTTTT. The rearrangement uses TRBV28 and TRBJ1-4; D not resolved. The CDR3 consists of 15 residues. V was trimmed by 5 bases and J by 2 bases, leaving 12 bases between them. CDR1 is MDHEN and CDR2 is SYDVKM in the germline V gene.